A few counts support the clone carrying this TCR beta chain. Its cognate antigen is unknown. The V gene's germline CDR1 is DFQATT and CDR2 SNEGSKA (reference sequence). Deletions cut 0 bases from V and 0 bases from J, with 9 bases between. CDR3 length equals 14 residues. The data were taken from a study of T cells in Graves' hyperthyroidism and ophthalmopathy. Diagnosing involved the use of clinical symptoms, serum thyroxine and TRAb, thyroid ultrasound and orbital computed tomography. The study's findings and limits: Classification by a 13 V-J model distinguished ophthalmopathy from stable hyperthyroidism.

The TCR beta CDR3 regions underwent amplification using RNA transcripts as the source. A set of HTBI primers served as the primers for a first-round RT-PCR of the TCR CDR3. TCRdb re-called the multiplex PCR reads with MiXCR, one entry per CDR3 protein. The table shows under 450,000 distinct CDR3 sequences, with 15% to 18% occurring only once. This chain joins TRBV20-1 and TRBJ2-7; D remains unclear. The clonotype was recovered from a woman in her late teens or twenties with Graves' hyperthyroidism. The sequencing sample was made of blood. CDR3 in DNA: TGCAGTGCTAGAGATCGGCTCACCTCCTACGAGCAGTACTTC. It specifies CSARDRLTSYEQYF.